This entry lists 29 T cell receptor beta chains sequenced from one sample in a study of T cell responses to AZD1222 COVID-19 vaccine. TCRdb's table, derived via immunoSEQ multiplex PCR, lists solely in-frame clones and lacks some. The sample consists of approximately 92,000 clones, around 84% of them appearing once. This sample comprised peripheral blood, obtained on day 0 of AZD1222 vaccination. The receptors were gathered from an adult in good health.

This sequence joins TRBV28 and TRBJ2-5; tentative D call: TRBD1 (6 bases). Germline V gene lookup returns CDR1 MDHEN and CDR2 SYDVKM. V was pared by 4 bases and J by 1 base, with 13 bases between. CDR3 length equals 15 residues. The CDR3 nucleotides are TGTGCCAGCAGTTCCCCCGGGACATCCCAAGAGACCCAGTACTTC. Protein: CASSSPGTSQETQYF.

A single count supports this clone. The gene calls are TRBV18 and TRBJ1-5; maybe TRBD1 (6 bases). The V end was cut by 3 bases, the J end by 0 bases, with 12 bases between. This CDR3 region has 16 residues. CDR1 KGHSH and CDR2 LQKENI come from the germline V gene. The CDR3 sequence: CASSPWDIYSNQPQHF. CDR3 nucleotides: TGTGCCAGCTCACCCTGGGACATCTATAGCAATCAGCCCCAGCATTTT.

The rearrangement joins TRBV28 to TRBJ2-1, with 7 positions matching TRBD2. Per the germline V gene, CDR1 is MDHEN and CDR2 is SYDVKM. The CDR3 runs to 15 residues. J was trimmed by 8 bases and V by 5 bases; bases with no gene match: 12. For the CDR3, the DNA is TGTGCCAGCAGTCTACCCTGGGGAGGGCCTTATGAGCAGTTCTTC. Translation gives CASSLPWGGPYEQFF.

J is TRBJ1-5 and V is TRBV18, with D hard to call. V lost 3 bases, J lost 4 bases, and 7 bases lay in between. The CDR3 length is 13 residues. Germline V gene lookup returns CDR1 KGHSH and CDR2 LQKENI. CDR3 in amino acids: CASSPSRNQPQHF. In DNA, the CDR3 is TGTGCCAGCTCACCGTCCCGAAATCAGCCCCAGCATTTT.

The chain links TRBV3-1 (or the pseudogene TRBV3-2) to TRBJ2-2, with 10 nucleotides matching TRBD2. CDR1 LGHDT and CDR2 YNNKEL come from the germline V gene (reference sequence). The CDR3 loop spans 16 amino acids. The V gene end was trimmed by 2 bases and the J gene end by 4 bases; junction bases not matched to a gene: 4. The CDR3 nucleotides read TGTGCCAGCAGCCAATTGCTAGCGGGGGTCACCGGGGAGCTGTTTTTT. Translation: CASSQLLAGVTGELFF.

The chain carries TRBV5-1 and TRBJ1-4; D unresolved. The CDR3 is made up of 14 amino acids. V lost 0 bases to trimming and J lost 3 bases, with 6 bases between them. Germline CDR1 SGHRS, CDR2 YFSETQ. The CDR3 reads CASSLGHPNEKLFF. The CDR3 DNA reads TGCGCCAGCAGCTTGGGACACCCTAATGAAAAACTGTTTTTT.

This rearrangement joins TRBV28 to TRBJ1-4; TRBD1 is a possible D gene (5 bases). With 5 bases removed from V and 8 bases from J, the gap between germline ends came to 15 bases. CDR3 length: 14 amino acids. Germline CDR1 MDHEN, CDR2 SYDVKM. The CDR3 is CASSPDSPWEKLFF. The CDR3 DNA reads TGTGCCAGCAGTCCCGACAGCCCATGGGAAAAACTGTTTTTT.

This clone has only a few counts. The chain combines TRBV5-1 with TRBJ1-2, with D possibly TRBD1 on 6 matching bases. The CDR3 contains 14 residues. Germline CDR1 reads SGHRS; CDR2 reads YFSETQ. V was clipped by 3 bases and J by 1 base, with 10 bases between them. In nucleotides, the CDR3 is TGCGCCAGCAGCTCAGGACAGCTTAACTATGGCTACACCTTC. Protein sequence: CASSSGQLNYGYTF. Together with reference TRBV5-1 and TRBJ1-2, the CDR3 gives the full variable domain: KAGVTQTPRYLIKTRGQQVTLSCSPISGHRSVSWYQQTPGQGLQFLFEYFSETQRNKGNFPGRFSGRQFSNSRSEMNVSTLELGDSALYLCASSSGQLNYGYTFGSGTRLTVV.

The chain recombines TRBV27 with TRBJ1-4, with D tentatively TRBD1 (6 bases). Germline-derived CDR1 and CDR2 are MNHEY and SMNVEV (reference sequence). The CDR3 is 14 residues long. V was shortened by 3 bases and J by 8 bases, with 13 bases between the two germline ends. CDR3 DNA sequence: TGTGCCAGCAGTTTCACAGGGCGGCGGGAAAAACTGTTTTTT. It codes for CASSFTGRREKLFF.

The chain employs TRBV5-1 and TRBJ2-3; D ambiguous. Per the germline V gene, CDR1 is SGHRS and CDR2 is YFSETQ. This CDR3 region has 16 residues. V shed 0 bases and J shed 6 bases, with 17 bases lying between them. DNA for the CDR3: TGCGCCAGCAGCTTGGAGGGCATGGGCCCCCCGGATACGCAGTATTTT. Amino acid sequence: CASSLEGMGPPDTQYF.

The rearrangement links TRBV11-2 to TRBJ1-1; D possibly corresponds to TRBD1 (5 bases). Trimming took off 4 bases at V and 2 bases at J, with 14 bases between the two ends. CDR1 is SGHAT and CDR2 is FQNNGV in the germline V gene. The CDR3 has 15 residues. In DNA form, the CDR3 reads TGTGCCAGCAGCTCCAAGGGGAAGGGAAACACTGAAGCTTTCTTT. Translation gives CASSSKGKGNTEAFF. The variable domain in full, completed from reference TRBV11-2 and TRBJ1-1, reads EAGVAQSPRYKIIEKRQSVAFWCNPISGHATLYWYQQILGQGPKLLIQFQNNGVVDDSQLPKDRFSAERLKGVDSTLKIQPAKLEDSAVYLCASSSKGKGNTEAFFGQGTRLTVV.

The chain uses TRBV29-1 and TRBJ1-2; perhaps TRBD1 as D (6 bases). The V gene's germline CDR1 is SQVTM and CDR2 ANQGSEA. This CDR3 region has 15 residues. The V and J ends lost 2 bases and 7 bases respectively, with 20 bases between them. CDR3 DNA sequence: TGCAGCGTTGAAACCCCTCGAGGGGGAAAGGGTGGCTACACCTTC. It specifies CSVETPRGGKGGYTF.

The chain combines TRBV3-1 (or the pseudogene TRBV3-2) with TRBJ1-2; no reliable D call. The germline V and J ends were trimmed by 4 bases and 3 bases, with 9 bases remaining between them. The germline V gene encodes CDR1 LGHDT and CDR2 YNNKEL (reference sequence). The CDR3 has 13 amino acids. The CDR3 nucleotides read TGTGCCAGCAGCCTAAATAGGGACTATGGCTACACCTTC. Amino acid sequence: CASSLNRDYGYTF.

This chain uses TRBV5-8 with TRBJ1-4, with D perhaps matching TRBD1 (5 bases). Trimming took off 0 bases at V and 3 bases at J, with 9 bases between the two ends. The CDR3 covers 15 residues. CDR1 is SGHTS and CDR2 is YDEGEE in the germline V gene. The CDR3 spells CASSLVLGPNEKLFF. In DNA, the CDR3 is TGTGCCAGCAGCTTGGTGTTGGGACCTAATGAAAAACTGTTTTTT.

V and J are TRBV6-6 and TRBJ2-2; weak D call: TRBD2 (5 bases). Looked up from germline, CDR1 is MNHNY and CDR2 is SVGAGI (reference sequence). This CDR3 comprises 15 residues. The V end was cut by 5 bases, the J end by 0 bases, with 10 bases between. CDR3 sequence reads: CASSRDDPNTGELFF. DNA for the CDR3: TGTGCCAGCAGTCGGGATGACCCGAACACCGGGGAGCTGTTTTTT.

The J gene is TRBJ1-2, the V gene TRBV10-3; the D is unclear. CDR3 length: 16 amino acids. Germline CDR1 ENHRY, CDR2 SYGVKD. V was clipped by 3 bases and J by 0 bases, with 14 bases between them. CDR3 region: CAISDPRPNSNYGYTF. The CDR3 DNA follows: TGTGCCATCAGTGACCCCCGGCCCAACTCTAACTATGGCTACACCTTC.

This CDR3 reads CASSLTGTGPGGYTF. The CDR3 DNA is TGTGCCAGCTCACTAACCGGGACAGGTCCTGGAGGCTACACCTTC. This sequence joins TRBV18 and TRBJ1-2; 8 positions match TRBD1. Germline V gene lookup returns CDR1 KGHSH and CDR2 LQKENI. Trimming took 4 bases from V and 8 from J; bases not matched to a gene: 12. The CDR3 is 15 residues long.

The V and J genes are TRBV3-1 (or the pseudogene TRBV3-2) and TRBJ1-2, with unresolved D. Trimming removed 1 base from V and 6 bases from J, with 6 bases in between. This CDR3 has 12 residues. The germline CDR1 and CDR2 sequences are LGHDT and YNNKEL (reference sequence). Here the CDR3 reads CASSQGTDGYTF. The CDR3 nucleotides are TGTGCCAGCAGCCAAGGGACCGATGGCTACACCTTC.

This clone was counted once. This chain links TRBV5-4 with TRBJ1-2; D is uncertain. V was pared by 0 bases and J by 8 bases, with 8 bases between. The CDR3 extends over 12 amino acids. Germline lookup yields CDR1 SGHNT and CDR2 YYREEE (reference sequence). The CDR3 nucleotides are TGTGCCAGCAGCTTGGGAGTGGGCGGCTACACCTTC. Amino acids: CASSLGVGGYTF.

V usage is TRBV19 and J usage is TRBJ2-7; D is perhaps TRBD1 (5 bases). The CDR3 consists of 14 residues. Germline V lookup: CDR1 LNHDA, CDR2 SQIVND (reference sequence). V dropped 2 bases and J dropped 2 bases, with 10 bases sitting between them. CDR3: CASSITGPPYEQYF. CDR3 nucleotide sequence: TGTGCCAGTAGTATAACAGGACCCCCCTACGAGCAGTACTTC. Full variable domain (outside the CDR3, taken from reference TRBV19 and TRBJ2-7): DGGITQSPKYLFRKEGQNVTLSCEQNLNHDAMYWYRQDPGQGLRLIYYSQIVNDFQKGDIAEGYSVSREKKESFPLTVTSAQKNPTAFYLCASSITGPPYEQYFGPGTRLTVT.

CDR3 DNA sequence: TGCGCCAGCAGCTTGGCGTCCACCAAAAACATTCAGTACTTC. Its translation is CASSLASTKNIQYF. V usage is TRBV5-1 and J usage is TRBJ2-4, with unresolved D. The CDR3 loop spans 14 amino acids. Trimming stripped 0 bases from V and 2 bases from J, with 6 bases between. Germline V gene sequence: CDR1 SGHRS, CDR2 YFSETQ.

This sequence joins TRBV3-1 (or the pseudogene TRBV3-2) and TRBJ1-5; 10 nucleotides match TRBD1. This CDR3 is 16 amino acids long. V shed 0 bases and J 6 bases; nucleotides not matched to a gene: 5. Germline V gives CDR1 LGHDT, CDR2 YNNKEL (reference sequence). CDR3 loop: CASSQDFGQGGQPQHF. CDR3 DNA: TGTGCCAGCAGCCAAGATTTCGGACAGGGGGGTCAGCCCCAGCATTTT.

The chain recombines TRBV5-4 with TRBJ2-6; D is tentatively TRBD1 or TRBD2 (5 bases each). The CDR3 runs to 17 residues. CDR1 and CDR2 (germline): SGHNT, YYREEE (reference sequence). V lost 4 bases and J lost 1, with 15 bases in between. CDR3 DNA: TGTGCCAGCAGCGAGGTCGGGAAGGGGTCTGGGGCCAACGTCCTGACTTTC. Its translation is CASSEVGKGSGANVLTF.

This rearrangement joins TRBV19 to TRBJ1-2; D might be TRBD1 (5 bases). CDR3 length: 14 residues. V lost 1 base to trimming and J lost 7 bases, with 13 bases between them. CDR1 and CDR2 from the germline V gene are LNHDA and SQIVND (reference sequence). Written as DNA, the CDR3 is TGTGCCAGTAGTATAGGAGGGGACGTAGGTGGCTACACCTTC. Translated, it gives CASSIGGDVGGYTF.

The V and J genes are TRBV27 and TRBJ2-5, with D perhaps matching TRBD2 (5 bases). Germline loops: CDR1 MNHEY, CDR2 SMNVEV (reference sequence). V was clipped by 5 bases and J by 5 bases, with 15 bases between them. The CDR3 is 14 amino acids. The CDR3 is CASSRLGAGETQYF. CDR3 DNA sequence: TGTGCCAGCAGTCGATTGGGAGCCGGGGAGACCCAGTACTTC.

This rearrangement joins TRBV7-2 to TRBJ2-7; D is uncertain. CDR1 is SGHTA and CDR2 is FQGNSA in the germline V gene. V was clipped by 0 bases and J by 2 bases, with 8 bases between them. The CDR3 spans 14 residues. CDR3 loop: CASSLAGPPYEQYF. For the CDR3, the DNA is TGTGCCAGCAGCTTAGCGGGCCCGCCCTACGAGCAGTACTTC. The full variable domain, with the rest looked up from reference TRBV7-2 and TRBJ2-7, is GAGVSQSPSNKVTEKGKDVELRCDPISGHTALYWYRQSLGQGLEFLIYFQGNSAPDKSGLPSDRFSAERTGGSVSTLTIQRTQQEDSAVYLCASSLAGPPYEQYFGPGTRLTVT.

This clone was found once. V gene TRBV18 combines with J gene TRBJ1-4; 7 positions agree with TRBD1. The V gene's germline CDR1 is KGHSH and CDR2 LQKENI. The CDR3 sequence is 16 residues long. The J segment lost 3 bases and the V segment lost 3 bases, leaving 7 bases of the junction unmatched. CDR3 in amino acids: CASSPRPTGSNEKLFF. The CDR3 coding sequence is TGTGCCAGCTCACCGCGACCGACAGGGTCTAATGAAAAACTGTTTTTT. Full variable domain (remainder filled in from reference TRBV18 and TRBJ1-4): NAGVMQNPRHLVRRRGQEARLRCSPMKGHSHVYWYRQLPEEGLKFMVYLQKENIIDESGMPKERFSAEFPKEGPSILRIQQVVRGDSAAYFCASSPRPTGSNEKLFFGSGTQLSVL.

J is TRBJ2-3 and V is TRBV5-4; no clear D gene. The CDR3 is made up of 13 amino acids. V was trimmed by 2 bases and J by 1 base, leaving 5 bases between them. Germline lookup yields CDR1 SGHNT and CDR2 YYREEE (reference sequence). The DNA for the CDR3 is TGTGCCAGCAGCTTTGGGGGCACAGATACGCAGTATTTT. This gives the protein CASSFGGTDTQYF.

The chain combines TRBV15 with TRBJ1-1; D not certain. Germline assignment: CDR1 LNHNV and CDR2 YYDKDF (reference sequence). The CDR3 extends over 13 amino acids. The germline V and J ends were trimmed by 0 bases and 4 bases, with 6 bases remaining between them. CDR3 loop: CATSRDYSTEAFF. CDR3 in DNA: TGTGCCACCAGCAGAGATTACAGCACTGAAGCTTTCTTT.